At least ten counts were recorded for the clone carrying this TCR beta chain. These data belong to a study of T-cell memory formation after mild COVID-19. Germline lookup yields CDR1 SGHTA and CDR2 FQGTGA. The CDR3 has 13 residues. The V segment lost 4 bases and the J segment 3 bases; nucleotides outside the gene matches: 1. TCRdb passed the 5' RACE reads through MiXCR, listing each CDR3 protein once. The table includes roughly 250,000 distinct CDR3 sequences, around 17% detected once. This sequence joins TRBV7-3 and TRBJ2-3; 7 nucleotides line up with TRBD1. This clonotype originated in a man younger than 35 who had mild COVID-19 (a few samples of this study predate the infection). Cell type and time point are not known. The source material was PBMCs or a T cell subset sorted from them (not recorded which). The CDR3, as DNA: TGTGCCAGCAGCTCGGGACAGACAGATACGCAGTATTTT. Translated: CASSSGQTDTQYF.